A selection of T cell receptor beta chains follows, all from one sample in a study of blood T cells in healthy people across ages. TCRdb passed the 5' RACE reads through MiXCR, listing each CDR3 protein once. There are around 800,000 distinct CDR3 sequences in the sample; around two fifths occur only once, and about a fifth lies in the top ten. The specimen was blood. These receptor sequences come from a man in his 60s in good health. Each CDR3 is given with its conserved first and last residue. Fields, in order: CDR3 length, J gene, clone size, D gene, V gene, CDR3 protein, CDR3 DNA. The D gene is left open where the match is weak. Clone sizes are given selectively: once, few, many, or a class where the clone is expanded.

length: 14
J: TRBJ1-2
size: -
D: -
V: TRBV28
CDR3: CASSLGGAFRGYTF
DNA: TGTGCCAGCAGTTTAGGGGGGGCGTTCCGTGGATACACCTTC

length: 19
J: TRBJ2-1
size: few
D: TRBD2
V: TRBV6-1
CDR3: CASRIVGLAGGHPYNEQFF
DNA: TGTGCCAGCAGAATCGTGGGACTAGCGGGGGGGCACCCCTACAATGAGCAGTTCTTC

length: 17
J: TRBJ2-7
size: few
D: -
V: TRBV7-3
CDR3: CASSTKGEDLHSYEQYF
DNA: TGTGCCAGCAGCACCAAGGGGGAGGACCTACACTCCTACGAGCAGTACTTC

length: 15
J: TRBJ2-7
size: few
D: TRBD1
V: TRBV5-5
CDR3: CASSKETGGWNEQYF
DNA: TGTGCCAGCAGCAAAGAGACAGGGGGTTGGAATGAGCAGTACTTC

length: 15
J: TRBJ1-2
size: -
D: TRBD1
V: TRBV4-3
CDR3: CASSQGDRDPYGYTF
DNA: TGCGCCAGCAGCCAAGGAGACAGGGATCCCTATGGCTACACCTTC

length: 11
J: TRBJ2-3
size: -
D: -
V: TRBV12-3/TRBV12-4
CDR3: CASSTGRRQYF
DNA: TGTGCCAGCAGTACGGGACGCAGGCAGTATTTT

length: 14
J: TRBJ2-3
size: few
D: TRBD2
V: TRBV6-2/TRBV6-3
CDR3: CASNSGTRRYTQYF
DNA: TGTGCCAGCAATTCCGGGACTAGAAGATATACGCAGTATTTT

length: 16
J: TRBJ2-5
size: once
D: -
V: TRBV7-9
CDR3: CASKGWRGREKETQYF
DNA: TGTGCCAGCAAGGGCTGGCGGGGTCGAGAGAAAGAGACCCAGTACTTC

length: 16
J: TRBJ1-4
size: -
D: -
V: TRBV15
CDR3: CATSRDLGLVNEKLFF
DNA: TGTGCCACCAGCAGAGATTTGGGGCTGGTTAATGAAAAACTGTTTTTT

length: 11
J: TRBJ1-4
size: -
D: -
V: TRBV29-1
CDR3: CSARYYEKLFF
DNA: TGCAGCGCCCGATATTATGAAAAACTGTTTTTT

length: 15
J: TRBJ2-5
size: -
D: -
V: TRBV30
CDR3: CAWRALTDHQETQYF
DNA: TGTGCCTGGAGGGCCCTGACGGATCACCAAGAGACCCAGTACTTC

length: 13
J: TRBJ2-7
size: -
D: -
V: TRBV20-1
CDR3: CSASDRLSYEQYF
DNA: TGCAGTGCTAGCGACAGGCTATCCTACGAGCAGTACTTC

length: 13
J: TRBJ2-7
size: -
D: TRBD1
V: TRBV10-3
CDR3: CATKDRDRDEQYF
DNA: TGTGCCACCAAGGACCGGGACAGGGACGAGCAGTACTTC

length: 13
J: TRBJ1-1
size: once
D: -
V: TRBV10-3
CDR3: CAISEGSNTEAFF
DNA: TGTGCCATCAGTGAGGGGTCGAACACTGAAGCTTTCTTT

length: 19
J: TRBJ1-3
size: few
D: -
V: TRBV7-2
CDR3: CASSPPGEWRGHSGNTIYF
DNA: TGTGCCAGCAGCCCCCCCGGGGAGTGGCGGGGTCACTCTGGAAACACCATATATTTT

length: 16
J: TRBJ1-5
size: -
D: TRBD1
V: TRBV27
CDR3: CASSRRGQGSNQPQHF
DNA: TGTGCCAGCAGTCGACGAGGACAGGGAAGCAATCAGCCCCAGCATTTT

length: 16
J: TRBJ2-5
size: -
D: TRBD1
V: TRBV11-2
CDR3: CASSLLGQGAEETQYF
DNA: TGTGCCAGCAGCTTACTGGGACAGGGGGCCGAAGAGACCCAGTACTTC

length: 16
J: TRBJ2-7
size: -
D: TRBD2
V: TRBV7-2
CDR3: CASRFSGSGGAYEQYF
DNA: TGTGCCAGCAGATTCTCGGGTAGCGGGGGTGCCTACGAGCAGTACTTC

length: 14
J: TRBJ1-5
size: few
D: -
V: TRBV29-1
CDR3: CSVREGGGNQPQHF
DNA: TGCAGCGTAAGAGAGGGGGGAGGCAATCAGCCCCAGCATTTT

length: 13
J: TRBJ2-5
size: -
D: -
V: TRBV5-5
CDR3: CASSLAYAETQYF
DNA: TGTGCCAGCAGCTTAGCCTACGCAGAGACCCAGTACTTC

length: 14
J: TRBJ2-3
size: -
D: -
V: TRBV30
CDR3: CAWSLATYTDTQYF
DNA: TGTGCCTGGAGTCTAGCCACATACACAGATACGCAGTATTTT

length: 12
J: TRBJ1-1
size: many
D: -
V: TRBV7-9
CDR3: CASSLTNTEAFF
DNA: TGTGCCAGCAGCTTAACCAACACTGAAGCTTTCTTT

length: 17
J: TRBJ2-7
size: -
D: TRBD1
V: TRBV27
CDR3: CASSPLIRTGGKYEQYF
DNA: TGTGCCAGCAGTCCTCTAATCCGGACAGGGGGCAAGTACGAGCAGTACTTC

length: 15
J: TRBJ2-1
size: -
D: TRBD1
V: TRBV4-3
CDR3: CASSLSPDRDNEQFF
DNA: TGCGCCAGCAGTCTATCACCCGACAGGGACAATGAGCAGTTCTTC

length: 16
J: TRBJ2-5
size: -
D: TRBD2
V: TRBV9
CDR3: CASSVGVGGGVETQYF
DNA: TGTGCCAGCAGCGTAGGGGTCGGGGGGGGTGTGGAGACCCAGTACTTC

length: 15
J: TRBJ2-1
size: few
D: -
V: TRBV7-2
CDR3: CASSLGAVRGGEQFF
DNA: TGTGCCAGCAGCTTAGGCGCGGTTAGGGGGGGTGAGCAGTTCTTC

length: 15
J: TRBJ2-7
size: few
D: -
V: TRBV3-1
CDR3: CASSQVWPGPYEQYF
DNA: TGTGCCAGCAGCCAAGTATGGCCAGGGCCCTACGAGCAGTACTTC

length: 13
J: TRBJ2-7
size: -
D: TRBD1
V: TRBV3-1
CDR3: CASSRDRTREQYF
DNA: TGTGCCAGCAGCCGGGACAGGACGCGCGAGCAGTACTTC

length: 13
J: TRBJ2-5
size: few
D: -
V: TRBV12-3/TRBV12-4
CDR3: CASSFFGGETQYF
DNA: TGTGCCAGCAGTTTTTTCGGCGGAGAGACCCAGTACTTC

length: 14
J: TRBJ2-7
size: -
D: TRBD1
V: TRBV20-1
CDR3: CSASGGTGTYEQYF
DNA: TGCAGTGCTAGCGGGGGGACAGGGACCTACGAGCAGTACTTC

length: 16
J: TRBJ2-1
size: -
D: -
V: TRBV7-2
CDR3: CASSYRGVGIYNEQFF
DNA: TGTGCCAGCAGCTACCGCGGGGTTGGGATCTACAATGAGCAGTTCTTC

length: 17
J: TRBJ2-7
size: -
D: TRBD1
V: TRBV3-1
CDR3: CASSQALSRTGSYEQYF
DNA: TGTGCCAGCAGCCAAGCCCTCTCTAGGACAGGGTCCTACGAGCAGTACTTC

length: 15
J: TRBJ2-5
size: -
D: -
V: TRBV12-3/TRBV12-4
CDR3: CASRRGGESKGSRYF
DNA: TGTGCCAGCAGAAGAGGGGGAGAATCTAAGGGGAGCCGGTACTTC

length: 14
J: TRBJ1-5
size: -
D: -
V: TRBV7-9
CDR3: CASSPESDIQPQHF
DNA: TGTGCCAGCAGTCCAGAATCAGACATTCAGCCCCAGCATTTT

length: 14
J: TRBJ2-4
size: few
D: -
V: TRBV20-1
CDR3: CSATLHIAKNIQYF
DNA: TGCAGTGCTACCCTACATATAGCCAAAAACATTCAGTACTTC

length: 14
J: TRBJ2-1
size: -
D: TRBD2
V: TRBV10-3
CDR3: CATATSGGNNEQFF
DNA: TGTGCCACCGCGACTAGCGGGGGAAACAATGAGCAGTTCTTC

length: 15
J: TRBJ2-1
size: few
D: -
V: TRBV12-3/TRBV12-4
CDR3: CASSLRAGRGNEQFF
DNA: TGTGCCAGCAGTTTAAGGGCGGGGAGAGGGAATGAGCAGTTCTTC

length: 12
J: TRBJ2-7
size: -
D: -
V: TRBV12-3/TRBV12-4
CDR3: CASSLLDGEQYF
DNA: TGTGCCAGCAGTCTACTGGATGGGGAGCAGTACTTC

length: 14
J: TRBJ2-7
size: -
D: -
V: TRBV27
CDR3: CASSLSGQLYEQYF
DNA: TGTGCCAGCAGTTTAAGTGGACAGCTCTACGAGCAGTACTTC

length: 16
J: TRBJ2-7
size: -
D: -
V: TRBV6-2/TRBV6-3
CDR3: CASSYDFARSPYEQYF
DNA: TGTGCCAGCAGTTACGATTTTGCTAGATCCCCCTACGAGCAGTACTTC

length: 13
J: TRBJ1-2
size: -
D: TRBD1
V: TRBV19
CDR3: CASRHRGRGGYTF
DNA: TGTGCCAGTAGGCACAGGGGACGAGGCGGCTACACCTTC

length: 13
J: TRBJ2-7
size: -
D: -
V: TRBV10-3
CDR3: CVISDGGVYEQYF
DNA: TGTGTCATCAGTGACGGCGGGGTCTACGAGCAGTACTTC

length: 14
J: TRBJ1-4
size: -
D: -
V: TRBV7-9
CDR3: CASSSTGKREKLFF
DNA: TGTGCCAGCAGCTCCACAGGAAAACGTGAAAAACTGTTTTTT

length: 12
J: TRBJ2-7
size: few
D: -
V: TRBV6-2/TRBV6-3
CDR3: CASSSWSYEQYF
DNA: TGTGCCAGCAGCTCCTGGAGCTACGAGCAGTACTTC

length: 13
J: TRBJ1-2
size: once
D: -
V: TRBV11-2
CDR3: CASSGVAEHGYTF
DNA: TGTGCCAGCAGCGGGGTGGCGGAACATGGCTACACCTTC

length: 14
J: TRBJ1-6
size: few
D: -
V: TRBV5-1
CDR3: CASSFSGADSPLHF
DNA: TGCGCCAGCAGCTTCTCAGGGGCGGACTCACCCCTCCACTTT

length: 14
J: TRBJ2-5
size: -
D: -
V: TRBV7-9
CDR3: CASSFSGVEETQYF
DNA: TGTGCCAGCAGCTTTAGCGGAGTCGAAGAGACCCAGTACTTC

length: 13
J: TRBJ2-7
size: few
D: -
V: TRBV20-1
CDR3: CSARGGGRWEQYF
DNA: TGCAGTGCTAGAGGGGGGGGGCGTTGGGAGCAGTACTTC

length: 16
J: TRBJ2-1
size: few
D: TRBD1
V: TRBV10-3
CDR3: CAIREQGQGAGNEQFF
DNA: TGTGCCATCAGAGAACAGGGACAGGGGGCGGGGAATGAGCAGTTCTTC

length: 16
J: TRBJ1-5
size: -
D: TRBD1
V: TRBV2
CDR3: CASRPLGTGGDQPQHF
DNA: TGTGCCAGCAGGCCCCTTGGGACAGGGGGGGATCAGCCCCAGCATTTT

length: 16
J: TRBJ1-6
size: -
D: -
V: TRBV4-3
CDR3: CASSQGGSSYNSPLHF
DNA: TGCGCCAGCAGCCAAGGGGGGAGCTCCTATAATTCACCCCTCCACTTT

length: 12
J: TRBJ2-1
size: once
D: -
V: TRBV12-3/TRBV12-4
CDR3: CASSQTPKEQFF
DNA: TGTGCCAGCAGCCAGACCCCCAAGGAGCAGTTCTTC

length: 13
J: TRBJ1-2
size: many
D: -
V: TRBV7-9
CDR3: CASSPRRGGGYTF
DNA: TGTGCCAGCAGCCCAAGACGGGGAGGTGGCTACACCTTC

length: 14
J: TRBJ2-7
size: -
D: TRBD2
V: TRBV7-2
CDR3: CASSTRGGVYEQYF
DNA: TGTGCCAGCAGCACAAGGGGAGGGGTCTACGAGCAGTACTTC

length: 13
J: TRBJ1-2
size: -
D: -
V: TRBV6-6
CDR3: CASSYSILYGYTF
DNA: TGTGCCAGCAGTTACTCGATCCTCTATGGCTACACCTTC

length: 13
J: TRBJ1-5
size: few
D: -
V: TRBV12-3/TRBV12-4
CDR3: CASKDRTNQPQHF
DNA: TGTGCCAGCAAGGACAGAACCAATCAGCCCCAGCATTTT

length: 12
J: TRBJ2-1
size: -
D: -
V: TRBV9
CDR3: CASSQEGGLLFF
DNA: TGTGCCAGCAGCCAGGAGGGGGGGTTGCTGTTCTTC

length: 18
J: TRBJ2-1
size: -
D: -
V: TRBV2
CDR3: CASNRPSRGRGYYNEQFF
DNA: TGTGCCAGCAATCGCCCCTCTCGTGGCAGGGGCTACTACAATGAGCAGTTCTTC

length: 15
J: TRBJ2-3
size: -
D: -
V: TRBV20-1
CDR3: CSARDRITRTDTQYF
DNA: TGCAGTGCTAGAGATCGTATTACCCGCACAGATACGCAGTATTTT